These T cell receptor beta chains were read from a single sample in a study of vaccination and CD4 T cells after COVID-19. For these TCRs, the target antigens are not known. TCRdb re-called the PCR reads with MiXCR, one entry per CDR3 protein. The table has 4,500 to 6,500 distinct CDR3 sequences, 34% seen once; the top ten hold approximately 33%. The sequences come from CD4+ T cells from blood, cultured in vitro, collected after SARS-CoV-2 vaccination. These receptors were obtained from a human donor who had recovered from COVID-19. CDR3s include the opening cysteine and the closing phenylalanine or tryptophan. Only some rows state a clone size, as once, few, many or a class for expanded clones.

V	size	J	CDR3
TRBV7-8	few	TRBJ2-1	CASSPTGDNEQFF
TRBV20-1	-	TRBJ1-5	CSARLPSQASNQPQHF
TRBV30	-	TRBJ2-7	CAWSPGTGAHEQYF
TRBV20-1	-	TRBJ2-1	CSARSGYGQFF
TRBV24-1	-	TRBJ2-1	CATSDVGLHNEQFF
TRBV4-3	few	TRBJ2-2	CASSQGQGALGGELFF
TRBV2	-	TRBJ2-5	CASSEGGLETQYF
TRBV27	few	TRBJ2-7	CASSPQGGDAYEQYF
TRBV24-1	-	TRBJ2-1	CATSDFASNNEQFF
TRBV19	-	TRBJ2-3	CASSIGQGTDTQYF
TRBV6-1	few	TRBJ2-7	CASSVDRGGGEQYF